These 3 T cell receptor beta chains were all obtained from the same sample, sequenced in a study of blood T cell repertoires in COVID-19 (dated by TCRdb to 2018 to 2020). Library prep was done by the immunoSEQ multiplex PCR assay. What TCRdb holds here is the immuneACCESS table cut down to in-frame rearrangements. Part of the clones is not present; checked against another copy, under half of the missing clones reflect an unresolved V gene, and the others are unexplained. Recorded for this sample are 190,000 or so clones; around 87% of them occurred a single time. Jointly, the top ten make up 2.5% to 3% of the sample. Input material: peripheral blood. These receptors came from a woman aged 25-40 years with active or convalescent COVID-19.

The chain has TRBV7-9 and TRBJ2-1; a weak D match, TRBD1 (6 bases). There are 15 residues in the CDR3. Germline CDR1 reads SEHNR; CDR2 reads FQNEAQ (reference sequence). V was clipped by 0 bases and J by 5 bases, with 11 bases between them. The CDR3 DNA follows: TGTGCCAGCAGCTTAGCATCAGGGGCGGACAATGAGCAGTTCTTC. It specifies CASSLASGADNEQFF. Filled out from reference TRBV7-9 and TRBJ2-1, the complete variable domain reads DTGVSQNPRHKITKRGQNVTFRCDPISEHNRLYWYRQTLGQGPEFLTYFQNEAQLEKSRLLSDRFSAERPKGSFSTLEIQRTEQGDSAMYLCASSLASGADNEQFFGPGTRLTVL.

The chain links TRBV10-2 to TRBJ2-7; D might be TRBD2 (6 bases). The V gene lost 3 bases and the J gene lost 2 bases, with 8 bases spanning the gap. Germline values: CDR1 WSHSY, CDR2 SAAADI. The length of the CDR3 is 13 residues. CDR3: CASSEGLTYEQYF. The CDR3 DNA is TGCGCCAGCAGTGAAGGACTAACCTACGAGCAGTACTTC.

This clone was seen a few times. The chain carries TRBV25-1 and TRBJ1-3, with 9 positions matching TRBD1. Germline V gives CDR1 MGHDK, CDR2 SYGVNS. V shed 4 bases and J 5 bases; nucleotides not matched to a gene: 9. This CDR3 comprises 16 residues. The CDR3 region is CASSGNDRGFRNTIYF. The CDR3 DNA reads as TGTGCCAGCAGTGGAAACGACAGGGGGTTTAGAAACACCATATATTTT.